This T cell receptor (beta chain) derives from a study of blood T cells in healthy people across ages. Primers used in a second PCR of about 6 to 11 cycles were a sample-barcoded 5' primer and a J-beta primer mix. TCRdb processed the 5' RACE reads anew with MiXCR; each CDR3 protein has one entry. The table shows about 1,500,000 distinct CDR3 sequences, with 28% occurring only once. The sample consisted of blood. The TCR sequence derives from a woman in her twenties or thirties in good health.

CDR3 amino acids: CASRFTENQPQHF. The CDR3 bases are TGTGCCAGCAGATTTACGGAAAATCAGCCCCAGCATTTT. The gene calls are TRBV6-5 and TRBJ1-5, with D unclear. Germline loops: CDR1 MNHEY, CDR2 SVGAGI. The V end was cut by 6 bases, the J end by 4 bases, with 10 bases between. The CDR3 is 13 residues long.